This TCR beta chain emerged from a study of T cell responses to AZD1222 COVID-19 vaccine. Germline CDR1 and CDR2: SEHNR and FQNEAQ (reference sequence). V trimming: 4 bases; J trimming: 6 bases; junction bases outside the gene matches: 2. The CDR3 loop spans 12 amino acids. Study-wide results and limits: CD4 TCRs covered the whole spike, strongest at regions 160-218 and 743-854.

Clones were sequenced by immunoSEQ multiplex PCR, and TCRdb holds only the in-frame ones, with some missing. The profile shows about 100,000 clones, about 89% of them singletons. To note about this clone: The target antigen is unknown.

Sequenced here: peripheral blood, sampled on day 0 of AZD1222 vaccination. This clonotype was sampled from an adult in good health. The rearrangement joins TRBV7-9 to TRBJ1-2; 7 bases line up with TRBD1. The CDR3 DNA follows: TGTGCCAGCAGCTCGGGGACAGATGGCTACACCTTC. Its translation is CASSSGTDGYTF.